Reported below is one T cell receptor (beta chain). Use of 60 Vbeta and 13 Jbeta primers characterized the PCR. Clones were read by immunoSEQ multiplex PCR, and TCRdb kept only the in-frame ones, dropping some. Seen in this sample are around 160,000 clones; the ten most common clones hold around 1.5%. The sample belongs to a study of cytomegalovirus exposure and HLA in healthy donors. The sample was PBMCs. The receptor was derived from a woman aged 50 to 60 in good health and CMV-seronegative.

The DNA for the CDR3 is TGTGCCAGCAGTACCTACTCCTACGAGCAGTACTTC. This codes for CASSTYSYEQYF. The rearrangement uses TRBV28 and TRBJ2-5; D ambiguous. The DNA end lines up better with TRBJ2-7; the J call may be wrong. There are 12 residues in the CDR3. CDR1 and CDR2 from the germline V gene are MDHEN and SYDVKM.